The 9 T cell receptor beta chains reported below all come from one sample, sequenced in a study of T cell responses to AZD1222 COVID-19 vaccine. Sequencing used immunoSEQ multiplex PCR; TCRdb keeps in-frame clones, though not all of them. The table includes some 99,000 clones, nearly 90% detected once. This specimen was peripheral blood, taken on day 0 of AZD1222 vaccination. The receptors stem from an adult in good health.

The chain carries TRBV18 and TRBJ2-3; TRBD2 matches at 14 bases. The junction had 3 bases not matched to a gene; V was cut back by 10 bases and J by 6 bases. The CDR3 loop spans 13 amino acids. Germline V lookup: CDR1 KGHSH, CDR2 LQKENI. CDR3 bases: TGTGCCACCCGGACTAGCGGGGGGGATACGCAGTATTTT. This sequence encodes CATRTSGGDTQYF.

There are a few counts of this clone. CDR3 loop: CASTNWDRGVSPLHF. DNA of the CDR3: TGTGCCAGCACCAATTGGGACAGGGGTGTTTCACCCCTCCACTTT. The chain uses TRBV5-5 and TRBJ1-6; 10 bases line up with TRBD1. The CDR3 is 15 amino acids. After removal of 6 bases from V and 9 bases from J, the junction contained 9 bases not matched to a gene. Per germline, CDR1 SGHKS and CDR2 YYEKEE (reference sequence).

V usage is TRBV28 and J usage is TRBJ1-2; D gene uncertain. V gave up 10 bases and J gave up 4 bases, with 16 bases separating them. The CDR3 runs 13 residues. Germline V gene data show CDR1 as MDHEN and CDR2 as SYDVKM. CDR3 loop: CATSGRFSYGYTF. The CDR3 DNA reads TGTGCCACCTCTGGACGGTTCAGCTATGGCTACACCTTC.

The gene calls are TRBV15 and TRBJ2-7; perhaps TRBD1 as D (5 bases). The CDR3 has 14 amino acids. V lost 1 base, J lost 4 bases, and 11 bases lay in between. The germline V gene encodes CDR1 LNHNV and CDR2 YYDKDF (reference sequence). The DNA of the CDR3 is TGTGCCACCAGCAGAGCCGGCAGGGCGTACGAGCAGTACTTC. This gives the protein CATSRAGRAYEQYF.

V is TRBV11-2 and J is TRBJ2-5, with 8 bases identical to TRBD2. Trimming took 5 bases from V and 2 from J; bases not matched to a gene: 7. Germline CDR1 reads SGHAT; CDR2 reads FQNNGV. This CDR3 has 15 residues. CDR3 loop: CASSAGTRTQETQYF. The DNA of the CDR3 is TGTGCCAGCAGCGCCGGGACTAGGACTCAAGAGACCCAGTACTTC.

The chain uses TRBV29-1 and TRBJ2-1; 10 bases match TRBD2. CDR1 and CDR2 (germline): SQVTM, ANQGSEA. The V and J ends lost 4 bases and 8 bases, in that order; junction bases with no gene match: 8. The CDR3 runs 14 residues. The CDR3 DNA sequence: TGCAGCGTTGTAAGGCTAGCGGGAGCAGATGAGCAGTTCTTC. It translates to CSVVRLAGADEQFF.

The rearrangement uses TRBV5-1 and TRBJ1-1; no firm D call. Germline CDR1 and CDR2: SGHRS and YFSETQ. The CDR3 totals 14 residues. V shed 6 bases and J shed 1 base, with 13 bases lying between them. The CDR3 DNA sequence: TGCGCCAGCACGTCGAGCCTCACGAACACTGAAGCTTTCTTT. This codes for CASTSSLTNTEAFF.

V and J are TRBV28 and TRBJ1-2, with no clear D. This CDR3 spans 13 amino acids. Trimming took 6 bases from V and 4 from J, leaving 12 bases between them. The germline V gene has CDR1 MDHEN and CDR2 SYDVKM. This CDR3 is CASSLGRSYGYTF. The DNA of the CDR3 is TGTGCCAGCAGCCTTGGACGGAGCTATGGCTACACCTTC.

In its sample, this clone was seen once. This sequence joins TRBV30 and TRBJ1-6; D gene uncertain. The ends were cut back, 0 bases at V and 7 bases at J, with 10 bases in the middle. CDR1 is GTSNPN, CDR2 SVGIG, per germline (reference sequence). There are 14 residues in the CDR3. The CDR3 region has the DNA TGTGCCTGGAGTGTGGGCAGGCAGAATTCACCCCTCCACTTT. This gives the protein CAWSVGRQNSPLHF.